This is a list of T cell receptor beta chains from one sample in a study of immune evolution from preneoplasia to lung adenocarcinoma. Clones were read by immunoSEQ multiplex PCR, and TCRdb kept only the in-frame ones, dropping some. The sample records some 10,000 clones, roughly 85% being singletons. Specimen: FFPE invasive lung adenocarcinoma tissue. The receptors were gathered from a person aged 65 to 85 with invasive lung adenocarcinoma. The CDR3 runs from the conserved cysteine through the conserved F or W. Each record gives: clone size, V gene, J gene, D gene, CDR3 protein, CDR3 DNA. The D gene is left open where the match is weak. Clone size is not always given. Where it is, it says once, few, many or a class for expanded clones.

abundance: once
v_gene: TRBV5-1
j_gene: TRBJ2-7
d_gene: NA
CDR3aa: CASSLEVSYEQYF
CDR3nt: TGCGCCAGCAGCTTGGAGGTCTCCTACGAGCAGTACTTC

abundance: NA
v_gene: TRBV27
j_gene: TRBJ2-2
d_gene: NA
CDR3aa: CASSRGDGSGELFF
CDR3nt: TGTGCCAGCAGTAGGGGGGATGGATCCGGGGAGCTGTTTTTT

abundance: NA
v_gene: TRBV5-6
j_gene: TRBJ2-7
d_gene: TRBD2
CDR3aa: CASSLWAGGPPIYEQYF
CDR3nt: TGTGCCAGCAGCTTGTGGGCGGGGGGTCCCCCGATTTACGAGCAGTACTTC

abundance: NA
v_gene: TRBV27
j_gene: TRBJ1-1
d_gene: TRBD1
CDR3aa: CASSQDREVTEAFF
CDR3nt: TGTGCCAGCAGCCAGGACAGGGAGGTTACTGAAGCTTTCTTT

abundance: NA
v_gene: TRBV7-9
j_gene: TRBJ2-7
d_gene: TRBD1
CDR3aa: CASSLVGGWGQSPLEQYF
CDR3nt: TGTGCCAGCAGCTTAGTGGGCGGTTGGGGACAGAGCCCTCTCGAGCAGTACTTC

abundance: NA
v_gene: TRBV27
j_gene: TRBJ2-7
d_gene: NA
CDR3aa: CASSPGAPYEQYF
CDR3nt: TGTGCCAGCAGCCCAGGTGCACCCTACGAGCAGTACTTC

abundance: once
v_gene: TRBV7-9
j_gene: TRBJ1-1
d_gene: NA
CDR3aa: CASSKTANTEAFF
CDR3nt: TGTGCCAGCAGCAAGACAGCTAACACTGAAGCTTTCTTT

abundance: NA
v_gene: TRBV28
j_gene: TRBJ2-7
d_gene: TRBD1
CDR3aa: CASSSEGQGSNEQYF
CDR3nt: TGTGCCAGCAGTTCCGAGGGACAGGGAAGCAACGAGCAGTACTTC

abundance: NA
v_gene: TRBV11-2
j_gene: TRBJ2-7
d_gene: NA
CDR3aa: CASSLDYEQYF
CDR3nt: TGTGCCAGCAGCTTAGACTACGAGCAGTACTTC

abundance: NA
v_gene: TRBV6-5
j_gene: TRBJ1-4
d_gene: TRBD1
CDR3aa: CASGQGQGSEKLFF
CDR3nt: TGTGCCAGCGGACAGGGACAAGGGAGTGAAAAACTGTTTTTT

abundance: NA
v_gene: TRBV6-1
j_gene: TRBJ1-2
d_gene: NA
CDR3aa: CATLDTYGYTF
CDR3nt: TGTGCCACTCTGGACACCTATGGCTACACCTTC

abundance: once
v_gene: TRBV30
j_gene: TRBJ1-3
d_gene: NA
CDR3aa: CAWSVRQRDTIYF
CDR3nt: TGTGCCTGGAGTGTACGACAGCGAGACACCATATATTTT

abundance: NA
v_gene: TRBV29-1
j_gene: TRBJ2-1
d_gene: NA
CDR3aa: CSVDVRAGEQFF
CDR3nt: TGCAGCGTTGATGTGAGGGCGGGGGAGCAGTTCTTC

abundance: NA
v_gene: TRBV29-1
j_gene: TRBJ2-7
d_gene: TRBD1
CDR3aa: CSGSGTGAHEQYF
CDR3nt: TGCAGCGGTTCTGGGACAGGGGCCCACGAGCAGTACTTC

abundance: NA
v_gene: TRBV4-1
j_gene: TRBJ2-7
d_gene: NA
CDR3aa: CASSQGGYGEGEQYF
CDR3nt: TGCGCCAGCAGCCAAGGTGGCTACGGGGAAGGCGAGCAGTACTTC

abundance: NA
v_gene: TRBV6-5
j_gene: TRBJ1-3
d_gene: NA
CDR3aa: CASRIGGQSIYF
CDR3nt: TGTGCCAGCAGGATAGGGGGGCAGTCCATATATTTT

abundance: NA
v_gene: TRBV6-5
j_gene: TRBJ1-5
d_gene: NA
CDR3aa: CASSYSGVQPQHF
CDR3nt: TGTGCCAGCAGTTACTCAGGGGTGCAGCCCCAGCATTTT

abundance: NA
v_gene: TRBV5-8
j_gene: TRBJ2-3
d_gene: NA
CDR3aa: CASSSLGSTDTQYF
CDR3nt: TGTGCCAGCAGCTCACTAGGATCCACAGATACGCAGTATTTT

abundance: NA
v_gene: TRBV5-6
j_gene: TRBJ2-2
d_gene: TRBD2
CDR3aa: CASSFPGGMNTGELFF
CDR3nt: TGTGCCAGCAGCTTCCCGGGGGGGATGAACACCGGGGAGCTGTTTTTT

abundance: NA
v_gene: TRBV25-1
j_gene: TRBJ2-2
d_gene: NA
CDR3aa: CASSDRPNTGELFF
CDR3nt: TGTGCCAGCAGTGACAGGCCGAACACCGGGGAGCTGTTTTTT

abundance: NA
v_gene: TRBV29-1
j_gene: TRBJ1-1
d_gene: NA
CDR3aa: CSGSRGWDTEAFF
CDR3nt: TGCAGCGGCAGCAGGGGTTGGGACACTGAAGCTTTCTTT

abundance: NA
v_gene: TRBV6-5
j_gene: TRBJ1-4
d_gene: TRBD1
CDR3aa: CASTGQGRGEKLFF
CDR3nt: TGTGCCAGCACCGGACAGGGAAGGGGTGAAAAACTGTTTTTT

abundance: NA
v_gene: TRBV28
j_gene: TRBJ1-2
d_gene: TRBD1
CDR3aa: CASSLTGQGRAYGYTF
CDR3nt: TGTGCCAGCAGTTTAACGGGACAGGGGAGGGCCTATGGCTACACCTTC

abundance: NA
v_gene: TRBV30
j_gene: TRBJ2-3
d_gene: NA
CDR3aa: CAKRELGTDTQYF
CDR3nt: TGTGCCAAACGGGAGTTGGGCACAGATACGCAGTATTTT

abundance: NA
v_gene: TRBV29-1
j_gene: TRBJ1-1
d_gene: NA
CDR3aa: CSVATGSWTEAFF
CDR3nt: TGCAGCGTCGCCACAGGGTCTTGGACTGAAGCTTTCTTT

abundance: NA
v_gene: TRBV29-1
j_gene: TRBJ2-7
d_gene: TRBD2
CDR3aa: CSAAQAGVIEQYF
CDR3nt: TGCAGCGCGGCCCAGGCGGGAGTAATCGAGCAGTACTTC

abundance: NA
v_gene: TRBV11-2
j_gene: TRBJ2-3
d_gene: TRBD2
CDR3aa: CASSLPPGLATTDTQYF
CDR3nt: TGTGCCAGCAGCTTACCTCCGGGACTAGCGACCACAGATACGCAGTATTTT

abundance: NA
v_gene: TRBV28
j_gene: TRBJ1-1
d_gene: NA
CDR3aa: CASSLPAQNTEAFF
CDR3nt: TGTGCCAGCAGTTTACCGGCACAAAACACTGAAGCTTTCTTT

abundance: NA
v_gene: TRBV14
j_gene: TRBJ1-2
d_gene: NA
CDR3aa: CASSQDGWYGYTF
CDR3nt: TGTGCCAGCAGCCAAGATGGGTGGTATGGCTACACCTTC

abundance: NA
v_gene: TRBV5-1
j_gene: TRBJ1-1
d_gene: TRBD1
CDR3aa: CASSYRQGTEAFF
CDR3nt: TGCGCCAGCAGCTACCGACAGGGAACTGAAGCTTTCTTT

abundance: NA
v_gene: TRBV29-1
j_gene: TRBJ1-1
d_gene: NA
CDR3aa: CSVAPSGTVTEAFF
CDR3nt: TGCAGCGTAGCCCCTTCTGGGACGGTCACTGAAGCTTTCTTT

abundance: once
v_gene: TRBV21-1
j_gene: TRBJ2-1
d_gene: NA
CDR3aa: CASRHSLDPMGFF
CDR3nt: TGTGCCAGCAGACACTCACTAGACCCAATGGGGTTCTTC

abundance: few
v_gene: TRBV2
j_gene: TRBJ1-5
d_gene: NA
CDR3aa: CASSTDGNQPQHF
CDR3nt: TGTGCCAGCAGTACCGATGGCAATCAGCCCCAGCATTTT

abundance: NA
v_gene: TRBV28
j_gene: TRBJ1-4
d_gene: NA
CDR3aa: CASTAPVANEKLFF
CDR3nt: TGTGCCAGCACCGCCCCGGTGGCTAATGAAAAACTGTTTTTT

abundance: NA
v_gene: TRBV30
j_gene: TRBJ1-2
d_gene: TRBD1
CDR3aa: CAWSEGQGHNYGYTF
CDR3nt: TGTGCCTGGAGCGAGGGACAGGGACATAACTATGGCTACACCTTC

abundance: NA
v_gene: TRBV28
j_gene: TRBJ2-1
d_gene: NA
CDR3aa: CVSSSYNEQFF
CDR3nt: TGTGTCAGTAGCTCCTACAATGAGCAGTTCTTC

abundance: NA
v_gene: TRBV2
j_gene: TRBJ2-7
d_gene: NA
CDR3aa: CASTQAGAGEQYF
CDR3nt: TGTGCCAGCACCCAAGCCGGGGCCGGCGAGCAGTACTTC

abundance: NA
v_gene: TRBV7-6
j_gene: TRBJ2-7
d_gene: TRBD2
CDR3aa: CASSLERAGGPGEQYF
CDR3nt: TGTGCCAGCAGCTTAGAACGCGCGGGAGGGCCGGGCGAGCAGTACTTC

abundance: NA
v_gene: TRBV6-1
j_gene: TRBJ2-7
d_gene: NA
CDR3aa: CASSARQGHEQYF
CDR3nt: TGTGCCAGCAGTGCGAGGCAGGGTCACGAGCAGTACTTC

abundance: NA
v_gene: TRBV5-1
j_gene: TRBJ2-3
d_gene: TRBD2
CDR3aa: CASSSSGLETDTQYF
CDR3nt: TGCGCCAGCAGCTCCTCGGGACTAGAGACAGATACGCAGTATTTT

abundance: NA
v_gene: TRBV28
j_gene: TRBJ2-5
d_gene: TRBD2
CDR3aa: CASTLGTTPQVETQYF
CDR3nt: TGTGCCAGCACCCTCGGGACTACCCCACAAGTAGAGACCCAGTACTTC

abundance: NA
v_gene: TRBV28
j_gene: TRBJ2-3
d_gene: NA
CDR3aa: CASGQLWDTQYF
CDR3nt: TGTGCCAGCGGTCAGCTGTGGGATACGCAGTATTTT

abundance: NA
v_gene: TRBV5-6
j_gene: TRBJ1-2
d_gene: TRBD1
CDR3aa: CASSSRQGTNGYTF
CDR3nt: TGTGCCAGCAGCTCCAGACAGGGTACGAATGGCTACACCTTC

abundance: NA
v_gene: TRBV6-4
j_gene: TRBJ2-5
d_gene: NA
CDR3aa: CANLWTRAQETQYF
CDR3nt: TGTGCCAACCTCTGGACGCGGGCCCAAGAGACCCAGTACTTC

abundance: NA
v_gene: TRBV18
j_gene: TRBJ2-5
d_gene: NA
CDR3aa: CASSLLDSLWETQYF
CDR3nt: TGTGCCAGCTCACTACTGGACAGTCTTTGGGAGACCCAGTACTTC

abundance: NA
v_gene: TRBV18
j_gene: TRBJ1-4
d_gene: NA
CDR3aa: CASSPIQPPTEKLFF
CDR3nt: TGTGCCAGCTCACCAATACAGCCCCCAACTGAAAAACTGTTTTTT

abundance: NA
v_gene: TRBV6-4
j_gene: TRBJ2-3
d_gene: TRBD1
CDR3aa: CASSNTGDRVTDTQYF
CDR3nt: TGTGCCAGCAGTAACACAGGGGATAGGGTCACAGATACGCAGTATTTT

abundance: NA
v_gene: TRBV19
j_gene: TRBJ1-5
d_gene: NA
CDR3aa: CASSIRLPNQPQHF
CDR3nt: TGTGCCAGTAGTATAAGACTGCCGAATCAGCCCCAGCATTTT

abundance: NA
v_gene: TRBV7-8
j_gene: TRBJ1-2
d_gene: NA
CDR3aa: CASTDGGYGYTF
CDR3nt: TGTGCCAGCACCGATGGGGGCTATGGCTACACCTTC

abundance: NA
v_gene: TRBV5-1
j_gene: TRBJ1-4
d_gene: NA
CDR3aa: CASSLVPDISREKLFF
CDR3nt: TGCGCCAGCAGCTTGGTCCCCGACATAAGTAGGGAAAAACTGTTTTTT

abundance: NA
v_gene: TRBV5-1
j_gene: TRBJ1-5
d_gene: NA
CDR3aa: CASSLAGDDQPQHF
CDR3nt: TGCGCCAGCAGCTTAGCAGGGGACGATCAGCCCCAGCATTTT

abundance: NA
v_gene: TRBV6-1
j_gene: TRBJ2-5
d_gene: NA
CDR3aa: CASSPTGSNRETQYF
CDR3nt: TGTGCCAGCAGCCCCACCGGGTCCAACCGAGAGACCCAGTACTTC

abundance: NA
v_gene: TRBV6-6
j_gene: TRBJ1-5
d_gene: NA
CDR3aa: CASSYRPRDRNQPQHF
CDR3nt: TGTGCCAGCAGTTACCGTCCCCGGGACCGCAATCAGCCCCAGCATTTT